A single sample is the source of the 21 T cell receptor beta chains below, sequenced in a study of early T cells in non-severe SARS-CoV-2 infection. Using its own MiXCR run on the 5' RACE reads, TCRdb lists one record per CDR3 protein. The data hold around 40,000 distinct CDR3 sequences, with around 6.3% observed a single time. The material sequenced was whole blood. These receptors were collected from an adult who was a healthcare worker with PCR-confirmed SARS-CoV-2 infection or an uninfected control (not recorded which).

This clonotype was recorded many times. This rearrangement joins TRBV7-9 to TRBJ1-3; D remains unclear. Per germline, CDR1 SEHNR and CDR2 FQNEAQ (reference sequence). Trimming took 1 base from V and 4 from J, leaving 8 bases between them. The CDR3 runs 14 residues. The CDR3 protein is CASSLEAGGNTIYF. Written as DNA, the CDR3 is TGTGCCAGCAGCTTAGAGGCCGGAGGAAACACCATATATTTT.

This clonotype turned up a few times. This rearrangement joins TRBV30 to TRBJ2-4; no clear D gene. Trimming pared 0 bases from V and 0 bases from J, leaving 6 bases between. The CDR3 is 14 amino acids. Per the germline V gene, CDR1 is GTSNPN and CDR2 is SVGIG (reference sequence). The CDR3 sequence is CAWSVGLAKNIQYF. DNA for the CDR3: TGTGCCTGGAGTGTAGGCCTAGCCAAAAACATTCAGTACTTC.

This clonotype appeared many times. The chain joins TRBV20-1 to TRBJ2-6, with 8 bases aligning to TRBD1. The V and J ends lost 0 bases and 2 bases, in that order; junction bases with no gene match: 12. Looked up from germline, CDR1 is DFQATT and CDR2 is SNEGSKA (reference sequence). The CDR3 spans 19 residues. This chain's CDR3 is CSARDHAGQGEAGANVLTF. In nucleotides, the CDR3 is TGCAGTGCTAGAGATCACGCAGGACAGGGAGAGGCTGGGGCCAACGTCCTGACTTTC.

The table lists this clonotype with many counts. This chain connects TRBV29-1 to TRBJ1-1; D remains unclear. CDR1 and CDR2 from the germline V gene are SQVTM and ANQGSEA. Trimming removed 0 bases at V and 4 bases at J, with 6 bases between. CDR3 length: 12 amino acids. The CDR3 spells CSVEEEGTEAFF. The CDR3 nucleotides read TGCAGCGTTGAAGAGGAGGGCACTGAAGCTTTCTTT.

This clonotype has a handful of counts. This chain connects TRBV6-1 to TRBJ2-3; D is tentatively TRBD1 or TRBD2 (6 bases each). The CDR3 is 16 residues long. The V gene lost 10 bases and the J gene lost 10 bases, with 30 bases spanning the gap. Per the germline V gene, CDR1 is MNHNS and CDR2 is SASEGT. The CDR3 region has the DNA TGTGCCACCACCCCCGAGGGGGGAACATCCGTGGTGTCGCAGTATTTT. Translation: CATTPEGGTSVVSQYF.

The genes are TRBV6-2 or TRBV6-3 and TRBJ1-2; no firm D call. The germline V gene encodes CDR1 MNHEY and CDR2 SVGEGT. The ends were cut back, 2 bases at V and 7 bases at J, with 17 bases in the middle. The CDR3 covers 15 residues. The CDR3 nucleotides read TGTGCCAGCAGTTACGACGGCTTCAAGGACTGTGGCTACACCTTC. As protein: CASSYDGFKDCGYTF.

The sample holds many counts of this clonotype. The chain combines TRBV20-1 with TRBJ2-7, with D perhaps TRBD2 (5 bases). This CDR3 is built from 14 residues. The germline V gene encodes CDR1 DFQATT and CDR2 SNEGSKA (reference sequence). V dropped 0 bases and J dropped 5 bases, with 14 bases sitting between them. The chain's CDR3 is CSARDLAGHNEQYF. The CDR3 nucleotides read TGCAGTGCTAGAGACCTAGCTGGTCATAACGAGCAGTACTTC.

This clonotype was seen many times. The V call is TRBV4-3, the J call TRBJ2-1; 7 nucleotides align to TRBD1. Per the germline V gene, CDR1 is LGHNA and CDR2 is YSLEER. V was clipped by 4 bases and J by 4 bases; unmatched bases: 7. The CDR3 has 15 residues. The CDR3 reads CASSPGQGVYNEQFF. The CDR3 region has the DNA TGCGCCAGCAGCCCGGGCCAGGGGGTTTACAATGAGCAGTTCTTC.

Ten or more counts support this clonotype. The chain employs TRBV5-1 and TRBJ1-5; a possible D gene is TRBD1 (6 bases). This CDR3 is 15 amino acids long. Germline CDR1 reads SGHRS; CDR2 reads YFSETQ. V lost 4 bases to trimming and J lost 1 base, with 12 bases between them. The CDR3 reads CASSLGDRSNQPQHF. The CDR3 nucleotides are TGCGCCAGCAGCCTAGGCGACAGGAGCAATCAGCCCCAGCATTTT.

This clonotype has a count of ten or more. The rearrangement joins TRBV11-2 to TRBJ2-1; D is ambiguous. Germline V CDR1 and CDR2: SGHAT, FQNNGV. The length of the CDR3 is 14 residues. Trimming removed 4 bases from V and 1 base from J, with 8 bases in between. The CDR3 is CASSSTGSYNEQFF. The CDR3 DNA follows: TGTGCCAGCAGCTCGACTGGTTCCTACAATGAGCAGTTCTTC.

This clonotype has ten or more counts. The chain uses TRBV10-2 and TRBJ2-3; the match to TRBD1 covers 7 bases. Trimming cost V 7 bases and J 2 bases; bases outside gene matches: 6. CDR1 is WSHSY, CDR2 SAAADI, per germline. This CDR3 region has 14 residues. CDR3 sequence reads: CASKRGQYTDTQYF. CDR3 bases: TGCGCCAGCAAACGGGGACAGTACACAGATACGCAGTATTTT.

This clonotype was observed many times. The chain uses TRBV7-2 and TRBJ2-7; tentative D call: TRBD1 (5 bases). V was trimmed by 0 bases and J by 4 bases, leaving 13 bases between them. Germline CDR1 SGHTA, CDR2 FQGNSA. The CDR3 runs to 15 residues. The CDR3 nucleotides read TGTGCCAGCAGCTTAGCGCTGACAGACGAGTACGAGCAGTACTTC. Protein: CASSLALTDEYEQYF.

This clonotype was counted at least ten times. The chain recombines TRBV7-2 with TRBJ2-7; unclear D gene. CDR3 length equals 13 residues. Germline V gives CDR1 SGHTA, CDR2 FQGNSA. Trimming pared 1 base from V and 2 bases from J, leaving 6 bases between. CDR3 bases: TGTGCCAGCAGCTTAGTTCCAGCCTACGAGCAGTACTTC. Protein sequence: CASSLVPAYEQYF.

This clonotype was seen more than once but under ten times. This sequence joins TRBV5-1 and TRBJ2-7; unclear D gene. Germline CDR1 and CDR2: SGHRS and YFSETQ. Trimming removed 0 bases at V and 2 bases at J, with 6 bases between. The CDR3 has 13 residues. The CDR3 protein is CASSLEAPYEQYF. In DNA, the CDR3 is TGCGCCAGCAGCTTGGAGGCTCCCTACGAGCAGTACTTC.

The chain is built from TRBV2 and TRBJ1-4; the D gene is possibly TRBD1 (5 bases). Trimming removed 7 bases at V and 7 bases at J, with 16 bases between. The CDR3 is 14 amino acids. CDR1 SNHLY and CDR2 FYNNEI come from the germline V gene. The CDR3 DNA reads TGTGCCAGCATTAGAGCAGGGTCAGGTGAAAAACTGTTTTTT. It translates to CASIRAGSGEKLFF.

In its sample, this clonotype was seen many times. The chain links TRBV30 to TRBJ2-1, with D possibly TRBD2 on 5 matching bases. This CDR3 has 12 amino acids. Trimming shortened V by 2 bases and J by 8 bases, and 10 bases separated the two germline ends. Germline assignment: CDR1 GTSNPN and CDR2 SVGIG (reference sequence). DNA of the CDR3: TGTGCCTGGAGTCGGGGTATGTATGAGCAGTTCTTC. Its protein is CAWSRGMYEQFF. Full variable domain (outside the CDR3, taken from reference TRBV30 and TRBJ2-1): SQTIHQWPATLVQPVGSPLSLECTVEGTSNPNLYWYRQAAGRGLQLLFYSVGIGQISSEVPQNLSASRPQDRQFILSSKKLLLSDSGFYLCAWSRGMYEQFFGPGTRLTVL.

Regarding this clonotype: One end of the junction varies from germline; a read error may be responsible. The chain is built from TRBV4-1 and TRBJ2-2, with 9 bases fitting TRBD2. The CDR3 sequence is 16 residues long. Germline V lookup: CDR1 MGHRA, CDR2 YSYEKL. In nucleotides, the CDR3 is TGCACCAGCAGCCAAGATGTGGTAGCGGGAGAGCGGGAGCTGTTTTTT. It yields the protein CTSSQDVVAGERELFF.

This clonotype was recorded at least ten times. The gene calls are TRBV6-5 and TRBJ2-3, with D perhaps matching TRBD2 (7 bases). The CDR3 runs 20 residues. V lost 6 bases and J lost 0, with 28 bases in between. Germline assignment: CDR1 MNHEY and CDR2 SVGAGI. The CDR3, as DNA: TGTGCCAGCAGAATAAAGGGGGGGCAGTCGCCTGAGGCTAGCACAGATACGCAGTATTTT. It specifies CASRIKGGQSPEASTDTQYF.

The J gene is TRBJ2-7, the V gene TRBV6-2 or TRBV6-3; a possible D gene is TRBD2 (7 bases). The CDR3 is made up of 15 amino acids. Germline lookup yields CDR1 MNHEY and CDR2 SVGEGT. Trimming stripped 5 bases from V and 5 bases from J, with 19 bases between. CDR3 sequence (DNA): TGTGCCAGCAGTCTACAGGGAGGGCCAGGGGACGAGCAGTACTTC. It yields the protein CASSLQGGPGDEQYF.

This clonotype occurred many times. The rearrangement links TRBV10-3 to TRBJ2-1, with a possible D match to TRBD2 (6 bases). CDR1 ENHRY and CDR2 SYGVKD come from the germline V gene. This CDR3 spans 14 amino acids. V shed 10 bases and J shed 9 bases, with 22 bases lying between them. The CDR3 sequence is CATETKGGLGEQFF. The CDR3 DNA reads as TGTGCCACAGAGACAAAGGGAGGTTTGGGTGAGCAGTTCTTC.

The sample holds many counts of this clonotype. The chain carries TRBV7-9 and TRBJ2-7, with TRBD1 matching over 9 bases. V gave up 2 bases and J gave up 5 bases; unmatched junction bases: 7. Germline-derived CDR1 and CDR2 are SEHNR and FQNEAQ (reference sequence). The CDR3 loop spans 15 amino acids. CDR3 in DNA: TGTGCCAGCAGCTTAAGAGGACAGGGGTGGAACGAGCAGTACTTC. Translation gives CASSLRGQGWNEQYF.